The 2 T cell receptor beta chains in this list originate from one sample, sequenced in a study of T-cell memory formation after mild COVID-19. TCRdb passed the 5' RACE reads through MiXCR, listing each CDR3 protein once. The table lists 450,000 to 650,000 distinct CDR3 sequences, more than 15% of them singletons. The sample comprised PBMCs or a T cell subset sorted from them (not recorded which). The receptors were sampled from an adult woman who had mild COVID-19 (a few samples of this study predate the infection). Cell type and time point are not known.

This clonotype was counted at least ten times. V is TRBV6-5 and J is TRBJ1-1, with a tentative D call TRBD1 (6 bases). There are 13 residues in the CDR3. V was cut by 6 bases and J by 0 bases, with 8 bases left in between. Germline CDR1 MNHEY, CDR2 SVGAGI. CDR3 in amino acids: CASRGTLNTEAFF. DNA for the CDR3: TGTGCCAGCAGAGGGACATTGAACACTGAAGCTTTCTTT.

This clonotype was found a few times. V is TRBV6-2 or TRBV6-3 and J is TRBJ2-7, with 7 bases matching TRBD1. The CDR3 length is 15 residues. The junction had 11 bases not matched to a gene; V was cut back by 6 bases and J by 3 bases. Germline V CDR1 and CDR2: MNHEY, SVGEGT. The CDR3 nucleotides are TGTGCCAGCAGCCTCGAGACAGGGCCAATCTACGAGCAGTACTTC. Its translation is CASSLETGPIYEQYF.